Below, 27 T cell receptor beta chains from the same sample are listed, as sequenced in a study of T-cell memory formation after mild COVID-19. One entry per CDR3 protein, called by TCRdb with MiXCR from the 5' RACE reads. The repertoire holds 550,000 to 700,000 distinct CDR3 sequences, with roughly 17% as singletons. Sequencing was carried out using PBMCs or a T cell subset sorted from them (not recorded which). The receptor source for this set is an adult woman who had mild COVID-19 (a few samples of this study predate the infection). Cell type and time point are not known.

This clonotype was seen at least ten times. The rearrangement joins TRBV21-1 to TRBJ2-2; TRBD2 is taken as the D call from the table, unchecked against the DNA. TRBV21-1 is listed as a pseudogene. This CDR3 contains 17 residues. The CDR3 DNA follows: TGTGCCAGCAGCAAAGCCGAAGCGGCCATGAACACCGGGGAGCTGTTTTTT. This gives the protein CASSKAEAAMNTGELFF.

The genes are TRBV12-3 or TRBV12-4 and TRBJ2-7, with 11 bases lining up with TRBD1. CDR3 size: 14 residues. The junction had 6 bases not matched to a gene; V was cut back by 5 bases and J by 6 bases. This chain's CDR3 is CASSLRDRGSEQYF. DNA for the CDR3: TGTGCCAGCAGTCTCCGGGACAGGGGGTCCGAGCAGTACTTC.

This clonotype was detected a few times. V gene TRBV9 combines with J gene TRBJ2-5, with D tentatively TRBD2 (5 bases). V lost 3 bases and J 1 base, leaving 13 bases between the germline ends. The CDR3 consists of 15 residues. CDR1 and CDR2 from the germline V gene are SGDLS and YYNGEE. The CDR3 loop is CASSAVGELQETQYF. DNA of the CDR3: TGTGCCAGCAGCGCGGTTGGGGAGCTCCAAGAGACCCAGTACTTC. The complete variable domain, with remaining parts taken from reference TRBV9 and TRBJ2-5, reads DSGVTQTPKHLITATGQRVTLRCSPRSGDLSVYWYQQSLDQGLQFLIQYYNGEERAKGNILERFSAQQFPDLHSELNLSSLELGDSALYFCASSAVGELQETQYFGPGTRLLVL.

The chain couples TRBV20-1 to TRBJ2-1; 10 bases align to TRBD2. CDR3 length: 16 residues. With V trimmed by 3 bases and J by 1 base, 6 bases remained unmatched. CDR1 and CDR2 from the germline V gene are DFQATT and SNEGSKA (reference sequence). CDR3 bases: TGCAGTGCTAGGCTACTAGCGGGATGGTCCTACAATGAGCAGTTCTTC. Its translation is CSARLLAGWSYNEQFF.

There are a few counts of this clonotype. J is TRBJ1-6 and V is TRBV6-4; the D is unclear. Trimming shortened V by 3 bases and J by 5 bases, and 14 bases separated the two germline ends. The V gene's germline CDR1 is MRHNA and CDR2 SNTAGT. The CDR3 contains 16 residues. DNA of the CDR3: TGTGCCAGCAGTGAGGTGGCCGGGAGGAATAATTCACCCCTCCACTTT. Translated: CASSEVAGRNNSPLHF.

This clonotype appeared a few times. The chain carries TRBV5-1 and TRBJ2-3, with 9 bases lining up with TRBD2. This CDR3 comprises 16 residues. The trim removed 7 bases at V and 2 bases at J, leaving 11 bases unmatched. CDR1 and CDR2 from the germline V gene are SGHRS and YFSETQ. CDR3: CASGLSGSFLTDTQYF. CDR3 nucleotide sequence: TGCGCCAGCGGCCTTAGCGGGAGTTTTCTCACAGATACGCAGTATTTT.

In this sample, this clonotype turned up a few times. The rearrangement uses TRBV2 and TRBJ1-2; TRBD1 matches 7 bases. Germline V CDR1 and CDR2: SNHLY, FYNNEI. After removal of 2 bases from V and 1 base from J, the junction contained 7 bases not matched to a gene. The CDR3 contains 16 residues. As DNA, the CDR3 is TGTGCCAGCAGTGAACCTGACAGGGATGTTAACTATGGCTACACCTTC. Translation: CASSEPDRDVNYGYTF.

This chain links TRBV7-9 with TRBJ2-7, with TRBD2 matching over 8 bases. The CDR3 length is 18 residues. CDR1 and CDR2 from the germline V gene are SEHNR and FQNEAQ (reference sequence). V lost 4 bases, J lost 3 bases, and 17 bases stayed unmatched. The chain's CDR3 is CASSSPHGGRILSYEQYF. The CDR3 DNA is TGTGCCAGCAGCTCCCCTCATGGCGGGAGGATTCTAAGCTACGAGCAGTACTTC. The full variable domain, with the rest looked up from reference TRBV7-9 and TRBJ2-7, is DTGVSQNPRHKITKRGQNVTFRCDPISEHNRLYWYRQTLGQGPEFLTYFQNEAQLEKSRLLSDRFSAERPKGSFSTLEIQRTEQGDSAMYLCASSSPHGGRILSYEQYFGPGTRLTVT.

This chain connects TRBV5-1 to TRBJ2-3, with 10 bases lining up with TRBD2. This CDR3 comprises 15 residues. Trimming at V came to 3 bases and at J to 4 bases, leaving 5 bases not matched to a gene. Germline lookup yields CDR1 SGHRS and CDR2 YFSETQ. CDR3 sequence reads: CASSSSGREADTQYF. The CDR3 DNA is TGCGCCAGCAGCTCTAGCGGGAGAGAGGCAGATACGCAGTATTTT.

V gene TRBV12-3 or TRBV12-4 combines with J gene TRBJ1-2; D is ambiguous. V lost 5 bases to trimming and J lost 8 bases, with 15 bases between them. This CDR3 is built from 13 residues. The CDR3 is CASSADGLVGYTF. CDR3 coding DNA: TGTGCCAGCAGTGCGGACGGGCTGGTAGGCTACACCTTC.

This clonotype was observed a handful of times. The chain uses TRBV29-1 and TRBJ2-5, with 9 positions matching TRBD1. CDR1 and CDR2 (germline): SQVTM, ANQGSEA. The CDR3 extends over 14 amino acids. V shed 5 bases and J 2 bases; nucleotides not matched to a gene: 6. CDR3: CSVKQGAGQETQYF. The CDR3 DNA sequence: TGCAGCGTTAAACAGGGGGCTGGACAAGAGACCCAGTACTTC.

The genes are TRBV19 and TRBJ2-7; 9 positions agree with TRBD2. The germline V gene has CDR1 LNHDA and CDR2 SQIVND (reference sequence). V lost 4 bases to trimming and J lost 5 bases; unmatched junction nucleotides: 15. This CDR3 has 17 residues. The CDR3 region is CASSTPGGLAAANEQYF. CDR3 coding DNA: TGTGCCAGTAGTACCCCCGGGGGACTAGCCGCAGCGAACGAGCAGTACTTC.

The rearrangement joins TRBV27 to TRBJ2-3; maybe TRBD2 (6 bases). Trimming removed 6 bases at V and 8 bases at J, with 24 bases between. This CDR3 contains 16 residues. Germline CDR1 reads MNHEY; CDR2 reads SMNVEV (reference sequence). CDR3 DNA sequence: TGTGCCAGCAGGCGACTAGTTTTTTACACAGATAGTACGCAGTATTTT. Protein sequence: CASRRLVFYTDSTQYF.

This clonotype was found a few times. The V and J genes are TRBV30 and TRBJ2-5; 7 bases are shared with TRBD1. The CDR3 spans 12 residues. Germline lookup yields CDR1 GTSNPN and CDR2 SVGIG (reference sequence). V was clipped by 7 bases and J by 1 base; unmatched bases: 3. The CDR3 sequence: CALDRSQETQYF. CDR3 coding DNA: TGTGCCTTGGACAGGAGCCAAGAGACCCAGTACTTC.

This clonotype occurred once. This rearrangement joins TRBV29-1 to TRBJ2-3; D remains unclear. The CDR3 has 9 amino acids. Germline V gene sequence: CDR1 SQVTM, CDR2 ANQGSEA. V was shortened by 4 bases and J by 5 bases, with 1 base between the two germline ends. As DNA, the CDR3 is TGCAGCGTTGGAGATACGCAGTATTTT. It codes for CSVGDTQYF.

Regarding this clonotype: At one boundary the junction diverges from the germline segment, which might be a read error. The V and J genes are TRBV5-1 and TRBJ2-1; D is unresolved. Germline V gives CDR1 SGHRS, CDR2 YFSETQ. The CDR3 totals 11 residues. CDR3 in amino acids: CASSLGTLQIF. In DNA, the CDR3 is TGCGCCAGCAGCTTAGGTACGTTGCAGATCTTC.

Here the CDR3 DNA reads TGTGCCAGTAGACCGACTAGCGGAGACTACGAGCAGTACTTC. It codes for CASRPTSGDYEQYF. V and J are TRBV19 and TRBJ2-7, with 9 bases matching TRBD2. V was clipped by 6 bases and J by 3 bases; unmatched bases: 6. The CDR3 runs to 14 residues. CDR1 LNHDA and CDR2 SQIVND come from the germline V gene (reference sequence).

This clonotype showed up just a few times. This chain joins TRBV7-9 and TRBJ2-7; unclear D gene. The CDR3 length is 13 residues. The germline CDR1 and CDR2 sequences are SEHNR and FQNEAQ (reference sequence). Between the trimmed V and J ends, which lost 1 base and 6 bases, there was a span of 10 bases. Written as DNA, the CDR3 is TGTGCCAGCAGCTTAGGCTCTGAAAGCGAGCAGTACTTC. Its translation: CASSLGSESEQYF.

As DNA, the CDR3 is TGCAGCGTTGAGAGATTGGGAGGAGAGGCCGGGGAGCTGTTTTTT. Translating gives CSVERLGGEAGELFF. The chain is built from TRBV29-1 and TRBJ2-2; TRBD2 is a possible D gene (6 bases). Germline values: CDR1 SQVTM, CDR2 ANQGSEA. The CDR3 length is 15 residues. V was pared by 3 bases and J by 6 bases, with 17 bases between.

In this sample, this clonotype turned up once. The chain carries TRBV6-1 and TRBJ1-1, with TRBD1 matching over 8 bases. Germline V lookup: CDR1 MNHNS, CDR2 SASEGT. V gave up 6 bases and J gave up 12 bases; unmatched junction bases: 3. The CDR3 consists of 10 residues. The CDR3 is CASRDRGTFF. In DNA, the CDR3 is TGTGCCAGCAGAGACAGGGGAACTTTCTTT.

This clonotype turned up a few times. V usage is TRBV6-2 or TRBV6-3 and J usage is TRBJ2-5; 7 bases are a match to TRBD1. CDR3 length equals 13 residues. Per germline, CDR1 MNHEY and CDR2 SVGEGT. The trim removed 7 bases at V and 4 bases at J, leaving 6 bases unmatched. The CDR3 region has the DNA TGTGCCAGCACCCTGGACAGGAGAGAGACCCAGTACTTC. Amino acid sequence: CASTLDRRETQYF.

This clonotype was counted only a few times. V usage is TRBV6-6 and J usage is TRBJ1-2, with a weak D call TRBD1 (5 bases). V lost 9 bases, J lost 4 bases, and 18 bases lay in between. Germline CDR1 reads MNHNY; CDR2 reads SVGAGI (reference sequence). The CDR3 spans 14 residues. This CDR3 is CASTRAPTGYGYTF. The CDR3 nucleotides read TGTGCCAGTACCAGGGCCCCAACGGGCTATGGCTACACCTTC.

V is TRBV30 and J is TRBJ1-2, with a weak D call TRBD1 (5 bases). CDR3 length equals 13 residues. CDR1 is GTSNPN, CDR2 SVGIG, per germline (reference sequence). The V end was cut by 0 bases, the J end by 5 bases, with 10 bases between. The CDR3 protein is CAWSVSRAYGYTF. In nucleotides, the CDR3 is TGTGCCTGGAGTGTAAGCAGGGCTTATGGCTACACCTTC.

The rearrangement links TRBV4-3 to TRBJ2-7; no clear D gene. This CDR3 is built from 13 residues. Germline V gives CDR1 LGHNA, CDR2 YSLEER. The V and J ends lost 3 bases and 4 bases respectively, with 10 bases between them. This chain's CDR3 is CASSQAELYEQYF. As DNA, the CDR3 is TGCGCCAGCAGCCAGGCGGAGCTGTACGAGCAGTACTTC.

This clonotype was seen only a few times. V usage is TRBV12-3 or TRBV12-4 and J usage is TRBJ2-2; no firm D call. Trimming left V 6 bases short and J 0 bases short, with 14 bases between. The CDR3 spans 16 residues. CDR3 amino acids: CASSTLGSPNTGELFF. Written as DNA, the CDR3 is TGTGCCAGCAGCACTTTAGGCAGCCCGAACACCGGGGAGCTGTTTTTT.

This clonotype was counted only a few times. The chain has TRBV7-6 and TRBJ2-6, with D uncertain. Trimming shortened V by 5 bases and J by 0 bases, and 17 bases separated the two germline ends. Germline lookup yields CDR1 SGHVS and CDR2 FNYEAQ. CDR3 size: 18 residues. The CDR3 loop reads CASSPWVGSNSGANVLTF. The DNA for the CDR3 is TGTGCCAGCAGCCCCTGGGTGGGATCGAACTCTGGGGCCAACGTCCTGACTTTC.

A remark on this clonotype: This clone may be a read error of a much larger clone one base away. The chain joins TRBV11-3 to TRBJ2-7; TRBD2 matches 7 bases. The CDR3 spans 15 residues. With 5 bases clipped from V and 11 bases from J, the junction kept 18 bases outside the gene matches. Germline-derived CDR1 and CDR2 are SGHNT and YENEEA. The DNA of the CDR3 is TGTGCCAGCAGCCGGAGCCGGGACTACGTAGGGGAGAAGTACTTC. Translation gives CASSRSRDYVGEKYF.